This TCR beta chain was captured by sequencing in a study of T cells after yellow fever vaccination. The study, taken as a whole, reports: Within FACS-sorted repertoires, abundant clonotypes contaminating from the bulk population could be present.

The germline V gene encodes CDR1 MNHEY and CDR2 SVGAGI. This CDR3 comprises 16 residues. V was trimmed by 0 bases and J by 3 bases, leaving 12 bases between them. This clonotype turned up a few times. Its specificity is unknown. TCRdb re-analysed the 5' RACE reads in MiXCR, keeping a single row per CDR3 protein. This sample carries about 360,000 distinct CDR3 sequences, roughly 6.2% of them seen once, and the ten largest clones take about 15%. This receptor was obtained from a man aged 25 to 40 who received the YFV17D yellow fever vaccine. The source material was PBMCs, sampled 5 days after the yellow fever booster vaccination. The chain has TRBV6-5 and TRBJ2-1, with a weak D call TRBD2 (6 bases). CDR3 in DNA: TGTGCCAGCAGTTACTCCCGGGAGTGGGACTACAATGAGCAGTTCTTC. Amino acids: CASSYSREWDYNEQFF.